This TCR beta chain was observed in a study of metastatic and nonmetastatic thyroid tumors. The authors' processing: CDR3 was compared across clinicopathological groups, and the resulting differences were used to build a distant-metastasis classifier for papillary thyroid cancer. Via MiXCR, TCRdb re-called the PCR reads. The V and J calls follow TCRdb's processing rather than the paper's. The sample includes about 21,000 clones, over 20% of them seen just once. No patient received treatment before thyroid surgery. This clone has a count of ten or more. The CDR3 is 20 residues long. CDR1 SGHRS and CDR2 YFSETQ come from the germline V gene. V was cut by 5 bases and J by 0 bases, with 29 bases left in between.

The gene calls are TRBV5-1 and TRBJ1-1; D is undetermined. The sequencing input was tumor tissue. The sequence derives from a male donor with papillary thyroid cancer or a benign thyroid nodule (not recorded which). Some clones in this sample may be carry-over from other donors' samples. The chain's CDR3 is CASRLMFRWASPSMNTEAFF. The CDR3 DNA is TGCGCCAGCAGGCTTATGTTTCGGTGGGCCAGCCCCTCCATGAACACTGAAGCTTTCTTT. Using reference TRBV5-1 and TRBJ1-1 for the parts outside the CDR3, the full variable domain is KAGVTQTPRYLIKTRGQQVTLSCSPISGHRSVSWYQQTPGQGLQFLFEYFSETQRNKGNFPGRFSGRQFSNSRSEMNVSTLELGDSALYLCASRLMFRWASPSMNTEAFFGQGTRLTVV.